The rows below give T cell receptor beta chains drawn from one sample of a study of glioma-infiltrating T cells after dendritic cell vaccination. Clones were read by immunoSEQ multiplex PCR, and TCRdb kept only the in-frame ones, dropping some. Found here are 100,000 to 120,000 clones, around 89% of them singletons; the top ten hold 2.7%. Sequencing was performed on blood, taken after dendritic cell vaccination. The receptors originated from a human donor with glioblastoma. The CDR3 runs from the conserved cysteine through the conserved F or W.

>TRBV7-9|TRBJ1-2
CASSFEGQGDGYTF
>TRBV14|TRBJ2-7
CASSPSLTSGVHEQYF
>TRBV5-1|TRBJ2-2
CASSLRARVKTGELFF
>TRBV6-6|TRBJ2-5
CASSYFGQQETQYF
>TRBV9|TRBJ2-2
CASSVRVNTGELFF
>TRBV25-1|TRBJ1-2
CASREPTKGYTF
>TRBV4-1|TRBJ1-1
CASSHRQGEAFF
>TRBV19|TRBJ2-1
CASSSGVTNEQFF
>TRBV7-3|TRBJ2-1
CASSLSGDSYNEQFF
>TRBV7-9|TRBJ2-7
CASSFGQIPYEQYF
>TRBV30|TRBJ1-2
CAYNTQFNYGYTF
>TRBV18|TRBJ2-7
CASSPTDSRYEQYF
>TRBV5-8|TRBJ2-7
CASSLGRLAGGPTNSYEQYF
>TRBV6-4|TRBJ2-2
CASSAGSNTGELFF
>TRBV27|TRBJ1-2
CASSSPEGGRGYTF
>TRBV11-3|TRBJ1-1
CASSLPNYSGTEAFF
>TRBV6-6|TRBJ2-5
CASRGLGVQETQYF
>TRBV29-1|TRBJ1-4
CSVAGTGTSNEKLFF
>TRBV19|TRBJ2-3
CASMGEGLAVGAQYF
>TRBV6-6|TRBJ2-7
CASSPQGSSYEQYF
>TRBV5-1|TRBJ1-1
CASSSPGQGLNTEAFF
>TRBV2|TRBJ2-1
CASSRMTSGSEQFF
>TRBV6-6|TRBJ2-1
CASSYSLSNEQFF
>TRBV13|TRBJ2-6
CASSLVEDGANVLTF
>TRBV9|TRBJ1-1
CASSAGGVGTEAFF
>TRBV5-1|TRBJ2-7
CASSSDSTSYEQYF
>TRBV10-2|TRBJ2-1
CASCHRNNNEQFF
>TRBV9|TRBJ1-1
CASSVVPDTEAFF
>TRBV4-2|TRBJ2-2
CASSRGGGTETGELFF
>TRBV4-2|TRBJ1-2
CASSPEQSINYGYTF
>TRBV6-6|TRBJ2-3
CASSSHTSGSTDTQYF
>TRBV11-3|TRBJ2-2
CASSRQGDGELFF
>TRBV10-3|TRBJ2-2
CAISVLAGQNTGELFF
>TRBV7-4|TRBJ1-5
CASSPSLTGRGIDQPQHF
>TRBV5-5|TRBJ2-7
CASSTRDLYEQYF
>TRBV19|TRBJ1-4
CASSMRGGSFATNEKLFF
>TRBV6-5|TRBJ1-2
CASRTGQPPYTF
>TRBV5-1|TRBJ1-6
CASSLGYRGKNSPLHF
>TRBV9|TRBJ1-3
CASSVGVGTGVGNTIYF
>TRBV5-1|TRBJ2-5
CASSRSTSGVGETQYF
>TRBV19|TRBJ1-1
CASSIFEDTEAFF
>TRBV7-6|TRBJ2-2
CASQGDGSGIGELFF
>TRBV2|TRBJ1-1
CASMNLRGPNAEAFF
>TRBV7-9|TRBJ1-2
CASSLAREYGYTF
>TRBV5-6|TRBJ2-3
CASSLTSGGGSDTQYF
>TRBV5-5|TRBJ2-2
CASSFGTANTGELFF
>TRBV7-8|TRBJ2-3
CASSRRLATDTQYF